Listed below are T cell receptor beta chains from one sample, sequenced in a study of cytomegalovirus exposure and HLA in healthy donors. The repertoire was sequenced with immunoSEQ multiplex PCR; TCRdb's copy has only in-frame clones and lacks some. This sample has around 150,000 clones, with more than 60% found just once. Sequenced material: PBMCs. Every receptor here comes from a male donor in good health and CMV-seronegative. The CDR3 runs from the conserved cysteine through the conserved F or W. D genes are given only for firm matches. Some rows have no size entry. The others give once, few or many, or a class for an expanded clone.

clone_size	v_call	d_call	j_call	cdr3_aa	cdr3_nt
-	TRBV6-6	-	TRBJ2-4	CASSFGESLAKNIQYF	TGTGCCAGCAGTTTCGGGGAGTCTCTAGCCAAAAACATTCAGTACTTC
-	TRBV21-1	-	TRBJ2-7	CASSRGSLGEQYF	TGTGCCAGCAGCCGCGGGAGCCTCGGCGAGCAGTACTTC
-	TRBV6-5	TRBD1	TRBJ1-1	CASRTGGAEAFF	TGTGCCAGCAGGACAGGGGGGGCTGAAGCTTTCTTT
-	TRBV6-1	TRBD1	TRBJ2-7	CASSEELGTGSREQYF	TGTGCCAGCAGTGAGGAACTCGGGACAGGCTCTAGAGAGCAGTACTTC
-	TRBV19	TRBD1	TRBJ2-1	CASSTGQGATDEQFF	TGTGCCAGTAGTACGGGACAGGGGGCTACGGATGAGCAGTTCTTC
-	TRBV19	-	TRBJ2-1	CASSTTGSRGNEQFF	TGTGCCAGTAGTACGACAGGTTCCCGTGGGAATGAGCAGTTCTTC
few	TRBV7-2	TRBD2	TRBJ2-7	CASSSRLAGRDEQYF	TGTGCCAGCAGCTCACGACTAGCGGGGCGGGACGAGCAGTACTTC
-	TRBV19	TRBD1	TRBJ2-3	CASSMTGADTQYF	TGTGCCAGTAGTATGACAGGGGCAGATACGCAGTATTTT
-	TRBV5-1	TRBD1	TRBJ1-2	CASKRDTQGANGYTF	TGCGCCAGCAAACGCGACACTCAGGGGGCGAATGGCTACACCTTC
-	TRBV4-2	TRBD2	TRBJ2-7	CASSQRLAGAGEQYF	TGTGCCAGCAGCCAACGACTAGCGGGAGCGGGTGAGCAGTACTTC
-	TRBV6-5	TRBD1	TRBJ1-1	CASSYRTGSLLEAFF	TGTGCCAGCAGTTACCGGACAGGTTCCCTCCTTGAAGCTTTCTTT
-	TRBV7-9	-	TRBJ1-1	CASWNRNTEAFF	TGTGCCAGCTGGAACAGGAACACTGAAGCTTTCTTT
-	TRBV5-1	TRBD2	TRBJ2-7	CASSLLASGGAYEQYF	TGCGCCAGCAGCTTACTGGCTAGCGGGGGGGCCTACGAGCAGTACTTC
-	TRBV7-9	TRBD1	TRBJ1-5	CASSFAGGSNQPQHF	TGTGCCAGCAGCTTTGCAGGGGGAAGCAATCAGCCCCAGCATTTT
once	TRBV4-2	TRBD1	TRBJ2-2	CASSQPSGTGGHGELFF	TGTGCCAGCAGCCAGCCCTCCGGGACAGGGGGCCACGGGGAGCTGTTTTTT
-	TRBV6-5	TRBD1	TRBJ2-1	CASQGDPYNEQFF	TGTGCCAGCCAGGGGGACCCTTACAATGAGCAGTTCTTC
-	TRBV7-3	TRBD1	TRBJ1-2	CASSPDRANYGYTF	TGTGCCAGCAGCCCGGACAGGGCTAACTATGGCTACACCTTC
-	TRBV23-1	TRBD1	TRBJ1-2	CASVRQGDYGYTF	TGCGCCAGCGTAAGACAGGGGGACTATGGCTACACCTTC
-	TRBV19	TRBD1	TRBJ2-3	CASNGQGPSGTDTQYF	TGTGCCAGCAACGGACAGGGGCCCTCTGGCACAGATACGCAGTATTTT
-	TRBV19	TRBD1	TRBJ1-2	CASSRPGTGDYGYTF	TGTGCCAGTAGTCGTCCCGGGACAGGGGACTATGGCTACACCTTC
-	TRBV14	-	TRBJ2-7	CASSHLRSNSYEQYF	TGTGCCAGCAGCCATCTGCGAAGTAACTCGTACGAGCAGTACTTC
few	TRBV18	-	TRBJ2-1	CASSPFGTLDEQFF	TGTGCCAGCTCACCGTTCGGGACTCTCGATGAGCAGTTCTTC
-	TRBV2	-	TRBJ1-5	CASSEQGNSNQPQHF	TGTGCCAGCAGTGAACAGGGTAATAGCAATCAGCCCCAGCATTTT
many	TRBV6-1	-	TRBJ2-3	CASSGRLDPSTQYF	TGTGCCAGCAGTGGAAGACTTGACCCCTCGACGCAGTATTTT
-	TRBV5-1	-	TRBJ1-2	CASSGGEPNYGYTF	TGCGCCAGCAGCGGGGGCGAACCTAACTATGGCTACACCTTC
-	TRBV2	-	TRBJ1-1	CASSDGGNTEAFF	TGTGCCAGCAGTGACGGCGGGAACACTGAAGCTTTCTTT
-	TRBV7-9	TRBD2	TRBJ2-1	CASSLKREIFQIYNEQFF	TGTGCCAGCAGCCTTAAGCGGGAGATCTTCCAAATTTACAATGAGCAGTTCTTC
-	TRBV28	TRBD1	TRBJ2-7	CASSLRQGGYEQYF	TGTGCCAGCAGTTTAAGACAGGGTGGTTACGAGCAGTACTTC
-	TRBV11-1	TRBD1	TRBJ1-1	CASSRDRSHNTEAFF	TGTGCCAGCAGCCGGGACAGGTCGCATAACACTGAAGCTTTCTTT
once	TRBV9	TRBD1	TRBJ1-6	CASSVAGTADSPLHF	TGTGCCAGCAGCGTAGCTGGGACAGCAGATTCACCCCTCCACTTT
-	TRBV28	TRBD1	TRBJ1-4	CASKPGTATNEKLFF	TGTGCCAGCAAACCGGGGACAGCAACTAATGAAAAACTGTTTTTT
once	TRBV18	-	TRBJ2-2	CASSLDTGELFF	TGTGCCAGCTCACTAGACACCGGGGAGCTGTTTTTT
-	TRBV7-8	TRBD1	TRBJ1-1	CASSSGGLQVNTEAFF	TGTGCCAGCAGCTCAGGGGGATTACAGGTGAACACTGAAGCTTTCTTT
few	TRBV9	TRBD2	TRBJ2-1	CASTSSGTEQFF	TGTGCCAGCACCTCTAGCGGGACCGAGCAGTTCTTC
-	TRBV7-9	TRBD2	TRBJ2-7	CASSPGLAEILSSEQYF	TGTGCCAGCAGCCCCGGACTAGCAGAGATTCTTAGCAGCGAGCAGTACTTC
few	TRBV29-1	-	TRBJ2-2	CSVDGGDVSTGELFF	TGCAGCGTTGATGGAGGGGACGTAAGCACCGGGGAGCTGTTTTTT
few	TRBV6-5	TRBD2	TRBJ2-3	CASSYGRGPTDTQYF	TGTGCCAGCAGTTACGGGAGGGGCCCCACAGATACGCAGTATTTT
-	TRBV4-1	TRBD2	TRBJ2-7	CASSQGLAGVGEQYF	TGCGCCAGCAGCCAAGGACTAGCGGGAGTTGGTGAGCAGTACTTC
few	TRBV7-3	TRBD2	TRBJ2-2	CASSPFAGEAGELFF	TGTGCCAGCAGCCCTTTCGCGGGAGAGGCCGGGGAGCTGTTTTTT
once	TRBV5-4	-	TRBJ1-2	CASSLGWQNYGYTF	TGTGCCAGCAGCTTGGGGTGGCAGAACTATGGCTACACCTTC
few	TRBV4-2	-	TRBJ2-1	CASRRTYYNEQFF	TGTGCCAGCAGACGTACCTACTACAATGAGCAGTTCTTC
-	TRBV6-1	-	TRBJ1-5	CASSVGGALSQPQHF	TGTGCCAGCAGTGTGGGGGGGGCATTAAGTCAGCCCCAGCATTTT
-	TRBV27	TRBD2	TRBJ2-1	CASSKLAGDYEQFF	TGTGCCAGCAGTAAACTAGCGGGAGACTATGAGCAGTTCTTC
few	TRBV6-1	TRBD1	TRBJ1-6	CASSEKPGGNSPLHF	TGTGCCAGCAGTGAAAAGCCAGGGGGCAATTCACCCCTCCACTTT
-	TRBV5-1	-	TRBJ2-3	CASSPNTDTQYF	TGCGCCAGCAGCCCTAACACAGATACGCAGTATTTT
-	TRBV29-1	TRBD1	TRBJ1-2	CSAADRWAYGYTF	TGCAGCGCCGCGGACAGGTGGGCCTATGGCTACACCTTC
-	TRBV6-5	TRBD2	TRBJ2-3	CASSLSGADTQYF	TGTGCCAGCAGCCTCAGCGGGGCTGATACGCAGTATTTT
-	TRBV2	TRBD2	TRBJ2-1	CASKAGLAGGREFF	TGTGCCAGCAAAGCTGGACTAGCGGGAGGGCGGGAGTTCTTC
once	TRBV6-1	-	TRBJ2-7	CASSEPLSYEQYF	TGTGCCAGCAGTGAACCCCTTTCCTACGAGCAGTACTTC
-	TRBV4-1	TRBD1	TRBJ1-5	CASSQPWGDRVNQPQHF	TGCGCCAGCAGCCAACCATGGGGGGACAGGGTCAATCAGCCCCAGCATTTT
-	TRBV18	TRBD2	TRBJ2-1	CASSPPVLAGYNEQFF	TGTGCCAGCTCACCACCGGTGCTAGCGGGCTACAATGAGCAGTTCTTC
-	TRBV5-1	TRBD2	TRBJ2-5	CASSFLRQLAAAETQYF	TGCGCCAGCAGCTTCTTACGGCAACTAGCGGCAGCTGAGACCCAGTACTTC
-	TRBV9	-	TRBJ2-1	CASSPRGASSYNEQFF	TGTGCCAGCAGCCCTCGGGGGGCCAGCTCCTACAATGAGCAGTTCTTC
-	TRBV4-2	-	TRBJ2-4	CASSQMGESQNIQYF	TGTGCCAGCAGCCAAATGGGCGAGTCCCAAAACATTCAGTACTTC
-	TRBV15	-	TRBJ1-5	CATSSQGYQPQHF	TGTGCCACCAGCAGTCAGGGTTATCAGCCCCAGCATTTT